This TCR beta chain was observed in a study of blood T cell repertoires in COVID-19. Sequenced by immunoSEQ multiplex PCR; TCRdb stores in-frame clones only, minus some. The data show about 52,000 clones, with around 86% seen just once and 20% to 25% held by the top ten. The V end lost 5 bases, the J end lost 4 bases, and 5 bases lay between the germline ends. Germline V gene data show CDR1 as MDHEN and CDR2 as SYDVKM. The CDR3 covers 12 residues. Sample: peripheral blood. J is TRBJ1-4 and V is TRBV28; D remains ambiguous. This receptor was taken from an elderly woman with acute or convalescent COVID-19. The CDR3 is CASSDNNEKLFF. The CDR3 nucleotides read TGTGCCAGCAGTGACAATAATGAAAAACTGTTTTTT.